This T cell receptor (beta chain) comes out of a study of blood T cell repertoires in COVID-19. At the level of the study: Samples came from the United States, Italy and Spain, spanning acute and convalescent COVID-19.

TCRdb's copy holds only in-frame clones and misses some; the assay was immunoSEQ multiplex PCR. The sample contains more than 65,000 clones, more than 75% of which appear only once. Material for sequencing was peripheral blood. This receptor was taken from a man aged 50 to 59 with active COVID-19.

The CDR3 DNA reads TGTGCCAGCTCACCGGATAGCGGCGGAGGTGAGCAGTTCTTC. Translation gives CASSPDSGGGEQFF. This sequence joins TRBV18 and TRBJ2-1, with D possibly matching TRBD2 (6 bases). Germline CDR1 reads KGHSH; CDR2 reads LQKENI. This CDR3 region has 14 residues. V lost 3 bases, J lost 9 bases, and 15 bases lay in between.